This TCR beta chain originates from a study of T cells in Graves' hyperthyroidism and ophthalmopathy. Diagnoses rested on clinical symptoms, serum thyroxine and TRAb, thyroid ultrasound and orbital computed tomography. The PBMCs studied were ones that came from about 10 ml fresh peripheral blood. This CDR3 is 17 amino acids long. V was clipped by 4 bases and J by 3 bases; unmatched bases: 10. Germline V lookup: CDR1 MDHEN, CDR2 SYDVKM. It was RNA transcripts that yielded the amplified TCR beta CDR3 regions. The HTBI primer set served for first-round RT-PCR of the TCR CDR3. TCRdb independently ran MiXCR on the multiplex PCR reads; one entry per CDR3 protein. The repertoire holds about 380,000 distinct CDR3 sequences, with about 15% as singletons.

The TCR comes from an older woman with Graves' hyperthyroidism. The V and J genes are TRBV28 and TRBJ2-4; 9 positions agree with TRBD2. The specimen was blood. The CDR3 here is CASSSPASGDFKNIQYF. The CDR3 DNA reads TGTGCCAGCAGTTCCCCCGCTAGCGGGGACTTCAAAAACATTCAGTACTTC.